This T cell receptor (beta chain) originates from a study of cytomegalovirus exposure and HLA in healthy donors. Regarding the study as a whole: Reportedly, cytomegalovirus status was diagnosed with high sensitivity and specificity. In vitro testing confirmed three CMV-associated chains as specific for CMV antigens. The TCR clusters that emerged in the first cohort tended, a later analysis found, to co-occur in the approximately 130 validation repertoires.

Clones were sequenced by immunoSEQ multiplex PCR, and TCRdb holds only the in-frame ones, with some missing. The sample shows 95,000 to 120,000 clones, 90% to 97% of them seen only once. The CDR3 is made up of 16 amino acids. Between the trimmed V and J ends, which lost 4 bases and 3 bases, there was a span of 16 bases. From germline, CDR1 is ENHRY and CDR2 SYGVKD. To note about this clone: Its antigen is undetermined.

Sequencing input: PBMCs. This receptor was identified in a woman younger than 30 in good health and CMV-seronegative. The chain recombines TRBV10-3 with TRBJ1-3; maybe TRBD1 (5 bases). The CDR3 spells CAISGMGPVVGNTIYF. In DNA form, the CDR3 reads TGTGCCATCAGTGGGATGGGGCCGGTGGTTGGAAACACCATATATTTT.